This entry describes one TCR beta chain. The antigen is undetermined. V lost 6 bases, J lost 1 base, and 23 bases lay in between. The CDR3 length is 18 residues. CDR1 is SGHTA, CDR2 FQGNSA, per germline. Based on CD45RO/CCR7/CD25/CD127/CD95/CD27, CD4+ regulatory, stem cell-like memory, naive and central memory cells were sorted. Expressed TCRB transcripts were sequenced because the entire RNA isolate underwent reverse transcription. The data were produced by immunoSEQ multiplex PCR, yet TCRdb's version contains in-frame clones alone and is incomplete. The repertoire consists of about 290,000 clones, with around 7.3% occurring once and the leading ten covering 0.9% to 1.2%. The sample belongs to a study of beta chain features in type 1 diabetes. Study results and caveats: TCRB CDR3 length was moderately but significantly reduced in all four CD4+ subsets of Type 1 diabetes patients. Any HLA effect on TCRB rearrangement was left unresolved by small sub-analyses.

The sample consisted of central memory CD4+ T cells from blood. This receptor was obtained from a woman under 30 in good health. The chain employs TRBV7-2 and TRBJ2-3; D possibly corresponds to TRBD1 (7 bases). CDR3: CASRAGRGVLMGTDTQYF. In DNA form, the CDR3 reads TGTGCCAGCAGAGCCGGCAGGGGGGTGCTAATGGGCACAGATACGCAGTATTTT.